A selection of T cell receptor beta chains follows, all from one sample in a study of shared clonotypes between healthy human individuals. Only in-frame clones appear in the TCRdb table, and some are missing; sequencing was by immunoSEQ multiplex PCR. The profile shows approximately 500,000 clones, roughly 80% of them singletons. The specimen was PBMCs. The receptor source for this set is a woman in her thirties or forties in good health. Some clones in this sample may be carry-over from other donors' samples. Each CDR3 is given with its conserved first and last residue. The order of the fields is CDR3 DNA, CDR3 protein, D gene, J gene, V gene, CDR3 length, clone size. The D gene is left open where the match is weak. Some rows have no size entry. The others give once, few or many, or a class for an expanded clone.

TGTGCCAGCAGTGAGGGGACAGGGGTTCAGCCCCAGCATTTT	CASSEGTGVQPQHF	TRBD1	TRBJ1-5	TRBV2	14	once
TGTGCCACCAGCGGGGGGTTTTCCTACAATGAGCAGTTCTTC	CATSGGFSYNEQFF	-	TRBJ2-1	TRBV15	14	-
TGTGCCAGCAGTTTAAGTAGTAGGGGCCGCCAGCATTTT	CASSLSSRGRQHF	-	TRBJ1-5	TRBV28	13	many
TGTGCCAGCGGATGGACAGGGGACACAGATACGCAGTATTTT	CASGWTGDTDTQYF	TRBD1	TRBJ2-3	TRBV6-1	14	-
TGTGCCAGCACCGAGGGACCAAACTATGGCTACACCTTC	CASTEGPNYGYTF	-	TRBJ1-2	TRBV2	13	-
TGTGCCAGCAGTTACCCCGGTGCCTCTGGAAACACCATATATTTT	CASSYPGASGNTIYF	-	TRBJ1-3	TRBV6-6	15	-
TGTGCCAGCAGTGGATCGGCGGTAGATACGCAGTATTTT	CASSGSAVDTQYF	-	TRBJ2-3	TRBV28	13	-
TGTGCCAGCAGTAAGGTCCGGACAGGCGATTACGAGCAGTACTTC	CASSKVRTGDYEQYF	TRBD1	TRBJ2-7	TRBV6-1	15	-
TGTGCCAGCTCACGTGACAATATCCTCACAGATACGCAGTATTTT	CASSRDNILTDTQYF	-	TRBJ2-3	TRBV18	15	-
TGTGCCAGCAGCTGGAAGGGACAGGGGGTCTTCGCCGAGCAGTACTTC	CASSWKGQGVFAEQYF	TRBD1	TRBJ2-7	TRBV5-6	16	once
TGTGCCAGCAGTGACTCAGCGGGCTCCTACAATGAGCAGTTCTTC	CASSDSAGSYNEQFF	-	TRBJ2-1	TRBV6-4	15	many
TGTGCCAGCAGTTCCCCGACAGATACGCAGTATTTT	CASSSPTDTQYF	-	TRBJ2-3	TRBV28	12	-
TGTGCCAGCAGTGGACTAGCGGGCTACTCCTACGAGCAGTACTTC	CASSGLAGYSYEQYF	TRBD2	TRBJ2-7	TRBV6-5	15	-
TGTGCCAGCATGGGACAGGGGTCCCGGTGTTACTTC	CASMGQGSRCYF	TRBD1	TRBJ2-7	TRBV28	12	-
TGTGCCTGGAGTGTTGGGGAGGGTGAAGCTTTCTTT	CAWSVGEGEAFF	-	TRBJ1-1	TRBV30	12	-
TGTGCCAGCAGCTTCACAGGGGACGGCTACACCTTC	CASSFTGDGYTF	TRBD1	TRBJ1-2	TRBV2	12	-
TGTGCCAGCAGCGAGGGACAGGGTTGGACTAATGAAAAACTGTTTTTT	CASSEGQGWTNEKLFF	TRBD1	TRBJ1-4	TRBV7-8	16	-
TGCACCAGCATCAGAGGGGGTAATTGGTATGGCTACACCTTC	CTSIRGGNWYGYTF	-	TRBJ1-2	TRBV1	14	-
TGTGCCAGCAGCCAAAGAACCGGGACAGTCTACAATGAGCAGTTCTTC	CASSQRTGTVYNEQFF	TRBD1	TRBJ2-1	TRBV14	16	-
TGTGCCAGCAGCTTGGTGGTCGGCCTCAGCACCTACGAGCAGTACTTC	CASSLVVGLSTYEQYF	-	TRBJ2-7	TRBV5-5	16	-
TGTGCCAGCAGCGCCGGGACCGCCTCTGTGAACACTGAAGCTTTCTTT	CASSAGTASVNTEAFF	-	TRBJ1-1	TRBV5-4	16	-
TGTGCCAGCAGCTTAGGCTCCGGGGAGCTGTTTTTT	CASSLGSGELFF	-	TRBJ2-2	TRBV11-2	12	-
TGTGCCAGCAGTTACTACAGGCAGGCGGGAACTGAAGCTTTCTTT	CASSYYRQAGTEAFF	-	TRBJ1-1	TRBV6-6	15	-
TGCGCCAGCAGCCTTTTGGAGGGTCAGCCCCAGCATTTT	CASSLLEGQPQHF	-	TRBJ1-5	TRBV10-2	13	-
TGTGCCAGCAGGGGCTACCTATTCACAGATACGCAGTATTTT	CASRGYLFTDTQYF	-	TRBJ2-3	TRBV6-1	14	few
TGTGCCAGCAGGCTAGCAGGGACCTCCTACGAGCAGTACTTC	CASRLAGTSYEQYF	-	TRBJ2-7	TRBV28	14	many
TGCGCCAGCAGCTTGAAGGGGGAGACCCAGTACTTC	CASSLKGETQYF	-	TRBJ2-5	TRBV5-1	12	-
TGTGCCAGCAGCCCGGGTGGCCGTTCCTACGAGCAGTACTTC	CASSPGGRSYEQYF	-	TRBJ2-7	TRBV13	14	-
TGCGCCAGCAGCCAAGGTCTGGCAGGGCCCTACGAGCAGTACTTC	CASSQGLAGPYEQYF	-	TRBJ2-7	TRBV4-1	15	-
TGTGCCTGGGGATCCGGGACAGGGCGGGATACGCAGTATTTT	CAWGSGTGRDTQYF	TRBD1	TRBJ2-3	TRBV30	14	-
TGTGCCACCAGCAGAGATAGGGGTAAGGTGGGCTCCTACAATGAGCAGTTCTTC	CATSRDRGKVGSYNEQFF	-	TRBJ2-1	TRBV15	18	-
TGTGCCAGCAGTTTATCGAGAGTGGTGAACACTGAAGCTTTCTTT	CASSLSRVVNTEAFF	-	TRBJ1-1	TRBV27	15	-
TGTGCCAGTAGTGATAACCGACAGCCTACCTATGGCTACACCTTC	CASSDNRQPTYGYTF	-	TRBJ1-2	TRBV19	15	-
TGTGCCAGCAGCTTACGGGGGAGCAATCAGCCCCAGCATTTT	CASSLRGSNQPQHF	-	TRBJ1-5	TRBV7-8	14	-
TGTGCCAGCGCCGGGAGAGGGGATGAGCAGTTCTTC	CASAGRGDEQFF	-	TRBJ2-1	TRBV10-3	12	once
TGTGCCAGCAGCTTTTCCTACACCGGGGAGCTGTTTTTT	CASSFSYTGELFF	-	TRBJ2-2	TRBV7-3	13	-
TGTGCCAGCAGTGATAGTTTGACAGTGAACACCGGGGAGCTGTTTTTT	CASSDSLTVNTGELFF	-	TRBJ2-2	TRBV6-1	16	-
TGTGCCAGCAGCTCCTATAGGGGCGCGGACACCGGGGAGCTGTTTTTT	CASSSYRGADTGELFF	-	TRBJ2-2	TRBV7-3	16	-
TGTGCCAGCAGCTTAGATCTGGGGACAGGGGCCTACGAGCAGTACTTC	CASSLDLGTGAYEQYF	TRBD1	TRBJ2-7	TRBV11-2	16	few
TGCAGCGTTGACGGGTGGAGAAATGAGCAGTTCTTC	CSVDGWRNEQFF	-	TRBJ2-1	TRBV29-1	12	-
TGTGCCAGCAGCTTAGGTTCCAGCTCCTACGAGCAGTACTTC	CASSLGSSSYEQYF	-	TRBJ2-7	TRBV11-1	14	-
TGCGCCACTAAGGAGGGACTCTCAAACACCGGGGAGCTGTTTTTT	CATKEGLSNTGELFF	-	TRBJ2-2	TRBV5-1	15	-
TGTGCCAGCAGCTTTGTTGGAACAGATACGCAGTATTTT	CASSFVGTDTQYF	-	TRBJ2-3	TRBV5-4	13	-
TGTGCCAGCAGTTTTAGGTCACAAGCTTTCTTT	CASSFRSQAFF	-	TRBJ1-1	TRBV28	11	-
TGTGCCAGCAGCCCACGGGACAGGCCCTTACTAGCGGGGGCCTCCTACGAGCAGTACTTC	CASSPRDRPLLAGASYEQYF	TRBD2	TRBJ2-7	TRBV9	20	-
TGTGCCAGCAGTGAACGGGGTGGTCAGGACAATCAGCCCCAGCATTTT	CASSERGGQDNQPQHF	-	TRBJ1-5	TRBV6-1	16	-
TGTGCCAGCTCACCGAATATGGGACAGGGGTTTGGTGAGCAGTTCTTC	CASSPNMGQGFGEQFF	TRBD1	TRBJ2-1	TRBV18	16	-